These T cell receptor beta chains were read from a single sample in a study of blood T cell repertoires in COVID-19. TCRdb keeps only in-frame clones here, not all; method: immunoSEQ multiplex PCR. This sample has 200,000 to 300,000 clones, with approximately 87% found just once. The material sequenced was peripheral blood. Receptors were obtained from a human donor in a cohort sampled during active COVID-19. Each CDR3 is given with its conserved first and last residue. The D gene is left open where the match is weak. Size values are once, few and many counts, or a class for expanded clones, and some rows have none.

V gene: TRBV3-1/TRBV3-2
clone size: few
J gene: TRBJ1-1
D gene: NA
CDR3 DNA: TGTGCCAGCAGCCGGGGCAGTGGCACTGAAGCTTTCTTT
CDR3 protein: CASSRGSGTEAFF

V gene: TRBV20-1
clone size: NA
J gene: TRBJ2-4
D gene: NA
CDR3 DNA: TGCAGTGCTAGTTCTCCGGGGGTTCGAGGAGGTATGGCCAAAAACATTCAGTACTTC
CDR3 protein: CSASSPGVRGGMAKNIQYF

V gene: TRBV2
clone size: NA
J gene: TRBJ2-7
D gene: TRBD1
CDR3 DNA: TGTGCCAGCAGTGACGTTGGGGACAGGGTAAACGAGCAGTACTTC
CDR3 protein: CASSDVGDRVNEQYF

V gene: TRBV6-2/TRBV6-3
clone size: few
J gene: TRBJ1-1
D gene: NA
CDR3 DNA: TGTGCCAGCAGTGGGCAGTTCTTCACTGAAGCTTTCTTT
CDR3 protein: CASSGQFFTEAFF

V gene: TRBV10-2
clone size: NA
J gene: TRBJ1-4
D gene: NA
CDR3 DNA: TGCGCCAGCAGTGAGAGGATGGGGCCCAGGGGTGAAAAACTGTTTTTT
CDR3 protein: CASSERMGPRGEKLFF

V gene: TRBV27
clone size: NA
J gene: TRBJ1-5
D gene: NA
CDR3 DNA: TGTGCCAGCAGTTTTACGGTGGATCAGCCCCAGCATTTT
CDR3 protein: CASSFTVDQPQHF

V gene: TRBV27
clone size: NA
J gene: TRBJ1-4
D gene: NA
CDR3 DNA: TGTGCCAGCAGTCCGTGGGGCGCGGCTAATGAAAAACTGTTTTTT
CDR3 protein: CASSPWGAANEKLFF

V gene: TRBV27
clone size: NA
J gene: TRBJ1-1
D gene: TRBD1
CDR3 DNA: TGTGCCAGCAGGACAGGGGACGTTTACATGAACACTGAAGCTTTCTTT
CDR3 protein: CASRTGDVYMNTEAFF

V gene: TRBV4-2
clone size: NA
J gene: TRBJ1-1
D gene: NA
CDR3 DNA: TGTGCCAGCAGCCGTCCTTTTCCCTTCTTT
CDR3 protein: CASSRPFPFF

V gene: TRBV5-5
clone size: NA
J gene: TRBJ1-2
D gene: TRBD1
CDR3 DNA: TGTGCCAGCAGCTTGTTTGGACAGGGCTTTGGCTACACCTTC
CDR3 protein: CASSLFGQGFGYTF

V gene: TRBV28
clone size: NA
J gene: TRBJ2-2
D gene: NA
CDR3 DNA: TGTGCCAGCACCTTCGGGGGATTGAGCACCGGGGAGCTGTTTTTT
CDR3 protein: CASTFGGLSTGELFF

V gene: TRBV11-2
clone size: once
J gene: TRBJ2-5
D gene: TRBD2
CDR3 DNA: TGTGCCAGCAGCTTAGATATGGTAGCGGGAGGAAAGACCCAGTACTTC
CDR3 protein: CASSLDMVAGGKTQYF

V gene: TRBV7-2
clone size: once
J gene: TRBJ2-1
D gene: TRBD1
CDR3 DNA: TGTGCCAGCAGCTACCGACAGGGAAACCACAATGAGCAGTTCTTC
CDR3 protein: CASSYRQGNHNEQFF

V gene: TRBV29-1
clone size: NA
J gene: TRBJ2-7
D gene: NA
CDR3 DNA: TGCAGCGTTCGGGCGGGCCGCGGTACGTACGAGCAGTACTTC
CDR3 protein: CSVRAGRGTYEQYF

V gene: TRBV19
clone size: few
J gene: TRBJ2-1
D gene: NA
CDR3 DNA: TGTGCCAGTAGTATATCGGGAGTAGGGGTAGATGAGCAGTTCTTC
CDR3 protein: CASSISGVGVDEQFF

V gene: TRBV5-5
clone size: few
J gene: TRBJ2-3
D gene: NA
CDR3 DNA: TGTGCCAGCAGCTTTAGGCCTTCGGGGAGTACGCAGTATTTT
CDR3 protein: CASSFRPSGSTQYF

V gene: TRBV3-1/TRBV3-2
clone size: few
J gene: TRBJ2-1
D gene: NA
CDR3 DNA: TGTGCCAGCAGCCTCCGCGGTGAGCAGTTCTTC
CDR3 protein: CASSLRGEQFF

V gene: TRBV7-3
clone size: NA
J gene: TRBJ2-4
D gene: NA
CDR3 DNA: TGTGCCAGCAGCTTAAGTCCGGAGCTAGCCAAAAACATTCAGTACTTC
CDR3 protein: CASSLSPELAKNIQYF

V gene: TRBV4-2
clone size: NA
J gene: TRBJ2-1
D gene: NA
CDR3 DNA: TGTGCCAGCATAACTTCGGCAGGGGAAGGAAATGAGCAGTTCTTC
CDR3 protein: CASITSAGEGNEQFF

V gene: TRBV18
clone size: NA
J gene: TRBJ1-2
D gene: NA
CDR3 DNA: TGTGCCAGCTCACCGCGACAGGACGCTAACTATGGCTACACCTTC
CDR3 protein: CASSPRQDANYGYTF

V gene: TRBV5-1
clone size: NA
J gene: TRBJ1-2
D gene: NA
CDR3 DNA: TGCGCCAGCAGCTTGACCGAGACAGGTTATGGCTACACCTTC
CDR3 protein: CASSLTETGYGYTF

V gene: TRBV4-3
clone size: NA
J gene: TRBJ2-3
D gene: NA
CDR3 DNA: TGCGCCAGCAGCCAAGCAAAGAGGTCTAGCACAGATACGCAGTATTTT
CDR3 protein: CASSQAKRSSTDTQYF

V gene: TRBV7-9
clone size: once
J gene: TRBJ2-1
D gene: NA
CDR3 DNA: TGTGCCAGCAGCTTACCCCCCCCGGTTAATGAGCAGTTCTTC
CDR3 protein: CASSLPPPVNEQFF

V gene: TRBV2
clone size: NA
J gene: TRBJ2-3
D gene: NA
CDR3 DNA: TGTGCCAGCAGTGAGGGAATTGTCAGGGTGCCAGATACGCAGTATTTT
CDR3 protein: CASSEGIVRVPDTQYF

V gene: TRBV2
clone size: NA
J gene: TRBJ2-1
D gene: TRBD2
CDR3 DNA: TGTGCCAGCAGTGAACTAGCGGGAGGACGTAATGAGCAGTTCTTC
CDR3 protein: CASSELAGGRNEQFF

V gene: TRBV2
clone size: NA
J gene: TRBJ1-5
D gene: NA
CDR3 DNA: TGTGCCAGCAGCCTTGGAGGGGAGTATCAGCCCCAGCATTTT
CDR3 protein: CASSLGGEYQPQHF

V gene: TRBV4-1
clone size: NA
J gene: TRBJ2-7
D gene: NA
CDR3 DNA: TGCGCCAGCAGCCAAGTTAAGGGGCGGGAGCAGTACTTC
CDR3 protein: CASSQVKGREQYF

V gene: TRBV5-5
clone size: NA
J gene: TRBJ2-5
D gene: NA
CDR3 DNA: TGTGCCAGCAGCCTCCAAGAGACCCAGTACTTC
CDR3 protein: CASSLQETQYF

V gene: TRBV6-2/TRBV6-3
clone size: many
J gene: TRBJ1-1
D gene: NA
CDR3 DNA: TGTGCCAGCAGTTCCATCAGCGGGTTACCTGAAGCTTTCTTT
CDR3 protein: CASSSISGLPEAFF

V gene: TRBV25-1
clone size: NA
J gene: TRBJ1-6
D gene: TRBD1
CDR3 DNA: TGTGCCACCACTTCAGGGGGAAATTCACCCCTCCACTTT
CDR3 protein: CATTSGGNSPLHF

V gene: TRBV4-3
clone size: NA
J gene: TRBJ2-5
D gene: NA
CDR3 DNA: TGCGCCAGCAGCCAAGGGGTTAGCGAAAAAGAGACCCAGTACTTC
CDR3 protein: CASSQGVSEKETQYF

V gene: TRBV5-1
clone size: NA
J gene: TRBJ2-4
D gene: TRBD1
CDR3 DNA: TGCGCCAGCAGCACTGGACAGGGGAAAAACATTCAGTACTTC
CDR3 protein: CASSTGQGKNIQYF

V gene: TRBV4-3
clone size: NA
J gene: TRBJ1-1
D gene: NA
CDR3 DNA: TGCGCCAGCAGCCAAGTTCTCTACACTGAAGCTTTCTTT
CDR3 protein: CASSQVLYTEAFF

V gene: TRBV29-1
clone size: few
J gene: TRBJ1-5
D gene: NA
CDR3 DNA: TGCAGCGTTGGAGGGATCAATCAGCCCCAGCATTTT
CDR3 protein: CSVGGINQPQHF

V gene: TRBV29-1
clone size: NA
J gene: TRBJ2-3
D gene: NA
CDR3 DNA: TGCAGCGTTGGGGGCAGAAGCACAGATACGCAGTATTTT
CDR3 protein: CSVGGRSTDTQYF

V gene: TRBV7-8
clone size: NA
J gene: TRBJ2-2
D gene: TRBD2
CDR3 DNA: TGTGCCAGCAGCCCCATGAGCGGGAGATCCGGGGAGCTGTTTTTT
CDR3 protein: CASSPMSGRSGELFF

V gene: TRBV2
clone size: NA
J gene: TRBJ1-6
D gene: TRBD1
CDR3 DNA: TGTGCCAGCAGTGCCTCGGGACAGCCAAATTCACCCCTCCACTTT
CDR3 protein: CASSASGQPNSPLHF

V gene: TRBV6-5
clone size: NA
J gene: TRBJ1-3
D gene: NA
CDR3 DNA: TGTGCCAGCCGAGGGTTAGCTGGAAACACCATATATTTT
CDR3 protein: CASRGLAGNTIYF

V gene: TRBV6-6
clone size: NA
J gene: TRBJ1-2
D gene: NA
CDR3 DNA: TGTGCCAGTTCGTTAGCTAACTATGGCTACACCTTC
CDR3 protein: CASSLANYGYTF

V gene: TRBV7-9
clone size: NA
J gene: TRBJ2-7
D gene: NA
CDR3 DNA: TGTGCCAGCAGCTTAGACGGGAGCCAGGACTACGAGCAGTACTTC
CDR3 protein: CASSLDGSQDYEQYF

V gene: TRBV7-2
clone size: NA
J gene: TRBJ1-2
D gene: NA
CDR3 DNA: TGTGCCAGCAGCTTTGATACAGGGACAAACTATGGCTACACCTTC
CDR3 protein: CASSFDTGTNYGYTF

V gene: TRBV7-9
clone size: NA
J gene: TRBJ1-3
D gene: TRBD1
CDR3 DNA: TGTGCCAGCAGCTTTTGGACAGGGTCACAGGTTGGAAACACCATATATTTT
CDR3 protein: CASSFWTGSQVGNTIYF